This T cell receptor (beta chain) is from a study of regulatory T cells in long-lasting Graves disease. To make TCR beta libraries, researchers used iRepertoire HTBI primers and Arm-PCR of CDR3 regions. MiXCR, applied by TCRdb to the multiplex PCR reads, yields one record per CDR3 protein. The repertoire has a few hundred thousand distinct CDR3 sequences, about 17% of them found once; the top ten carry 12% to 15%. The CDR3 contains 15 residues. V was clipped by 4 bases and J by 4 bases; unmatched bases: 8. Germline-derived CDR1 and CDR2 are SGHVS and FQNEAQ. Regarding the study as a whole: Persistent Graves' patients had lower TCR diversity than newly diagnosed ones.

Described time point: newly diagnosed GD, antithyroid drugs for less than 3 months. RNA extracted from PBMCs served as the sequencing template. Nine milliliters of peripheral blood went into EDTA tubes. This clonotype was detected ten times or more. Its cognate antigen is unknown. In addition, the sample was reused for a study of T cells in Graves' hyperthyroidism and ophthalmopathy. That paper states: It was uncontrolled infection, other autoimmune disease, pregnancy or lactation that excluded patients.

The chain uses TRBV7-8 and TRBJ2-3, with TRBD1 matching over 7 bases. The clonotype comes from a woman aged 25 to 39 with Graves disease. Here the sequenced sample was peripheral blood mononuclear cells (PBMCs), taken at new diagnosis, from a patient treated with antithyroid drugs. The CDR3 DNA reads as TGTGCCAGCAGCTCAACAGGGGATCAGGCAGATACGCAGTATTTT. Translating it yields CASSSTGDQADTQYF. Filled out from reference TRBV7-8 and TRBJ2-3, the complete variable domain reads GAGVSQSPRYKVAKRGQDVALRCDPISGHVSLFWYQQALGQGPEFLTYFQNEAQLDKSGLPSDRFFAERPEGSVSTLKIQRTQQEDSAVYLCASSSTGDQADTQYFGPGTRLTVL.